These T cell receptor beta chains were read from a single sample in a study of OX40 agonist ivuxolimab in advanced cancers. Here immunoSEQ multiplex PCR was the method, and the copy in TCRdb shows in-frame clones only, minus some. The table lists about 80,000 clones, around 90% of them singletons. Sequencing used CD4+ or CD8+ T cells sorted from blood, obtained in a trial of the OX40 agonist ivuxolimab. Receptors were obtained from an adult with an advanced solid tumor such as melanoma, head and neck, liver or kidney cancer. Each CDR3 is given with its conserved first and last residue. The D gene is left open where the match is weak. Not all rows give a size; the values are once, few, many and, for expanded clones, a class.

J gene,D gene,V gene,clone size,CDR3 DNA,CDR3 protein
TRBJ2-5,NA,TRBV7-3,NA,TGTGCCAGCAGCTCCGGGTACACTGGCCCTAGAGGGACCCAGTACTTC,CASSSGYTGPRGTQYF
TRBJ2-7,NA,TRBV5-1,few,TGCGCCAGCAGCTTGGATCCAGGGCGCGTCTACGAGCAGTACTTC,CASSLDPGRVYEQYF
TRBJ2-5,NA,TRBV6-5,NA,TGTGCCAGCAGTTACGATTTAGGCGGCTACCAAGAGACCCAGTACTTC,CASSYDLGGYQETQYF
TRBJ1-2,NA,TRBV10-3,NA,TGTGCCATCAGCGAATCAGGCGGTGGCTACACCTTC,CAISESGGGYTF
TRBJ1-2,TRBD1,TRBV6-1,few,TGTGCCAGCAGCTACACAGGGGATGGCTACACCTTC,CASSYTGDGYTF
TRBJ2-7,NA,TRBV28,NA,TGTGCCAGCAGCGACGCCTCGGGGTTTAAGTGGGAGCAGTACTTC,CASSDASGFKWEQYF
TRBJ1-3,NA,TRBV21-1,NA,TGTGCCAGCAGCAAAGAAGGCAGGTTAAGGATTGATTGGAACACCATATATTTT,CASSKEGRLRIDWNTIYF
TRBJ1-2,NA,TRBV28,once,TGTGCCAGCAGTCCAAATCCGAGGGTAGCCTATGGCTACACCTTC,CASSPNPRVAYGYTF
TRBJ2-1,NA,TRBV5-1,NA,TGCGCCAGCAGCTTGGCGGGAGCTTCATACAATGAGCAGTTCTTC,CASSLAGASYNEQFF
TRBJ2-2,NA,TRBV7-9,NA,TGTGCCAGCAGCTTAGTTCCGGAGCGGGCCGGGGAGCTGTTTTTT,CASSLVPERAGELFF
TRBJ2-1,NA,TRBV7-2,NA,TGTGCCAGCAGCCCAAATATGGGCAATGAGCAGTTCTTC,CASSPNMGNEQFF
TRBJ2-3,NA,TRBV6-1,medium-sized,TGTGCCAGCAGTGATCAGGGAAGCACAGATACGCAGTATTTT,CASSDQGSTDTQYF
TRBJ2-3,NA,TRBV29-1,NA,TGCAGCGTTGCTGGGGGCGCGACAGATACGCAGTATTTT,CSVAGGATDTQYF
TRBJ2-1,NA,TRBV2,few,TGTGCCACCAGGGCCTCTGGGGACAATGAGCAGTTCTTC,CATRASGDNEQFF
TRBJ2-7,TRBD1,TRBV27,NA,TGTGCCAGCAGTTTGTGGGACAGGCCCTACGAGCAGTACTTC,CASSLWDRPYEQYF
TRBJ2-2,NA,TRBV10-3,NA,TGTGCCATCAGTGTTGCGGGATCCACCGGGGAGCTGTTTTTT,CAISVAGSTGELFF
TRBJ2-7,NA,TRBV7-2,NA,TGTGCCAGCAGCTTAATCAGCTACGAGCAGTACTTC,CASSLISYEQYF
TRBJ1-1,NA,TRBV6-5,NA,TGTGCCAGCACTTCCTCGACAGACGGCACTGAAGCTTTCTTT,CASTSSTDGTEAFF
TRBJ2-3,TRBD2,TRBV4-1,NA,TGCGCCAGCAGCCAGCATGGCGGGGGGGCTACAGATACGCAGTATTTT,CASSQHGGGATDTQYF
TRBJ2-7,TRBD1,TRBV5-1,NA,TGCGCCAGCAGCCGACAGGGGGCCAACGAGCAGTACTTC,CASSRQGANEQYF
TRBJ2-1,TRBD2,TRBV30,NA,TGTGCCTGGGCCCCGGGACTAGCGGGGGGCAATGAGCAGTTCTTC,CAWAPGLAGGNEQFF
TRBJ2-1,NA,TRBV13,NA,TGTGCCAGCAGCTCCCGGAATGAGCAGTTCTTC,CASSSRNEQFF
TRBJ2-1,NA,TRBV5-1,few,TGCGCCAGCTCTATGCCAGCGGTTGGATCTTACAATGAGCAGTTCTTC,CASSMPAVGSYNEQFF
TRBJ2-3,TRBD1,TRBV7-9,NA,TGTGCCAGCAGCCGCTTCGGACAGGCGAGCACAGATACGCAGTATTTT,CASSRFGQASTDTQYF
TRBJ2-7,NA,TRBV28,NA,TGTGCCAGCAGTTTACAGGGTTACGAGCAGTACTTC,CASSLQGYEQYF
TRBJ2-1,TRBD2,TRBV2,few,TGTGCCAGCAGTTATAGTTTGACTAGCGGGGCTAAGTATGAGCAGTTCTTC,CASSYSLTSGAKYEQFF